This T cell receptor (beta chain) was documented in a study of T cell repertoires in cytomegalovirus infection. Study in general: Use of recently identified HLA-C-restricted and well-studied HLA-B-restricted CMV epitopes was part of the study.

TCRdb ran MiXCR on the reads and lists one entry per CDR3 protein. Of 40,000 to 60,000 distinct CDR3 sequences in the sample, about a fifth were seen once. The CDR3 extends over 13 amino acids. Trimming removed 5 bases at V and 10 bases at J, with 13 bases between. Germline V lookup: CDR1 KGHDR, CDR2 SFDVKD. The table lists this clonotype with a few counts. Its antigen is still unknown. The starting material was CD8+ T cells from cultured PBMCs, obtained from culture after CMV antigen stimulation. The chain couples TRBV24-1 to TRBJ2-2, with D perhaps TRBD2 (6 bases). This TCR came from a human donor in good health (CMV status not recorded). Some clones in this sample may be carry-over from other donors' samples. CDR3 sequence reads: CATSVTSYEELFF. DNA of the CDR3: TGTGCCACCAGTGTCACTAGCTACGAGGAGCTGTTTTTT.